The entry that follows covers one TCR beta chain sequence. Its antigen has not been determined. No much larger clone exists at a distance of one base, and base qualities are not known. The entry originates in a study of a mutant IDH1 vaccine in newly diagnosed glioma listed by TCRdb under 2021. Looking at the study overall: Vaccination was initiated 4-6 weeks after radiotherapy alone, or concurrently with temozolomide cycles in the chemotherapy-containing groups. Of the roughly 30 treated patients, about 62% were male and around 38% were female, and a mean age of roughly 41 years was recorded. Before enrollment, patients had received standard therapy of radiotherapy alone, temozolomide alone, or radiochemotherapy with temozolomide; most received the combination. Visit V12 was the week-35 safety follow-up and visit V13 was the week-47 end of study. Six visits were used for peripheral blood collection: V03 (baseline), V05, V07, V10, V12 and V13. For exploratory analyses, longitudinal TCRB deep sequencing was carried out in more than 20 treated patients wherever samples were available. Here is what the overall study found, with its caveats: Selection of PBMC samples for TCRB deep sequencing was based on availability. The authors stated that sample limitations prevented analyses of patient blood samples from being reproduced. Across multiple MHC alleles, vaccine-induced immune responses were seen in nearly 95% of patients. No apparent relationship was observed between pseudoprogression and alterations in the top peripheral T cell clonotypes detected by TCRB sequencing.

Library preparation was by the immunoSEQ multiplex PCR assay. Rearranged TCR beta chain sequences were amplified using the hsTCRB Kit according to the manufacturer's protocol. Sequencing of TCRB libraries was carried out on an Illumina MiSeq. The published analysis was carried out like this. The kit vendor's proprietary platform handled demultiplexing, trimming and gene mapping. The source is immuneACCESS, and TCRdb retained only in-frame sequences with V and J called. Part of the clones is not carried over; for the studies checked, unresolved V genes explain less than half of this, and the remainder is unexplained. V, J and clone size reflect that table, while D and trimming were determined from the DNA. The sample table shows tens of thousands of clones, and approximately 65% are seen once. The biggest ten clones account for 4% to 5.5% of the sample. The CDR3 runs 17 residues from the cysteine to the phenylalanine. Only the CDR3 region is kept as DNA, spanning 51 bases read in frame from base 1. The V end gives up 2 bases and the J end 5 bases, leaving 14 bases in the junction not matched to a gene. From the germline V gene (reference sequence), CDR1 is MNHEY and CDR2 is SMNVEV.

The time point label for this specimen denotes: week 47, end of study. Every vaccine dose consisted of 300 ug of a 20-mer mutant IDH1 peptide in Montanide, administered subcutaneously together with topical imiquimod. Eight vaccinations were administered to patients in weeks 1, 3, 5, 7, 11, 15, 19 and 23, corresponding to visits V03 through V10. All donors had newly diagnosed IDH1-mutant astrocytomas of WHO grade 3 or 4 that showed loss of nuclear ATRX. The samples were drawn from NOA16, a multicentre, single-arm, open-label phase I trial in Germany that tested a mutant IDH1 peptide vaccine in humans for the first time. Genomic DNA for TCRB sequencing was isolated from EDTA blood with the DNeasy Blood and Tissue Kit.

Specimen: peripheral blood mononuclear cells (PBMCs), collected from a glioma patient whose treatment included an IDH1 peptide vaccine. This receptor was identified in a middle-aged man with glioma. Some clones in this sample may be carry-over from other donors' samples. Recombination joined TRBV27 with TRBJ1-1; 7 bases in between match TRBD1. The DNA sequence is given as TGTGCCAGCAGTTTAAAAAGACAGGGAGGTGGCGTTACTGAAGCTTTCTTT. Its amino acids are CASSLKRQGGGVTEAFF.